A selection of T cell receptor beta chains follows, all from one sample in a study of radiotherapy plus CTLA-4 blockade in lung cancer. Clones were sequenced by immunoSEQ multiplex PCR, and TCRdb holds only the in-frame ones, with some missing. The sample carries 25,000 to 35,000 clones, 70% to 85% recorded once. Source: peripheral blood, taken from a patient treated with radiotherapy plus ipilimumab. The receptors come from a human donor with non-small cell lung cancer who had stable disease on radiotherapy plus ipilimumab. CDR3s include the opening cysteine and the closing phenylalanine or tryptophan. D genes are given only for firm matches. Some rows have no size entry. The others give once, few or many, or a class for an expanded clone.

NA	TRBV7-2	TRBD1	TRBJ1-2	CASSVGQGNGYTF	TGTGCCAGCAGCGTTGGACAGGGCAATGGCTACACCTTC
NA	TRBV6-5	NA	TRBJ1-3	CASSYSTGAGNTIYF	TGTGCCAGCAGTTACTCGACGGGGGCTGGAAACACCATATATTTT
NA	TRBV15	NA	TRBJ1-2	CATSLDRNNHYGYTF	TGTGCCACCAGCCTCGACAGGAACAACCACTATGGCTACACCTTC
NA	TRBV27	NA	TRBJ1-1	CASTGRGTTLNTEAFF	TGTGCCAGCACCGGACGGGGAACAACCTTGAACACTGAAGCTTTCTTT
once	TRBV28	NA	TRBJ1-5	CASTGFDGRNQPQHF	TGTGCCAGCACCGGATTCGACGGTCGCAATCAGCCCCAGCATTTT
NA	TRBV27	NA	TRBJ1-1	CASTISGMGTEAFF	TGTGCCAGCACAATTTCAGGGATGGGGACTGAAGCTTTCTTT
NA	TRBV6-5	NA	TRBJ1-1	CASSYAAGDPMVEAFF	TGTGCCAGCAGTTACGCTGCCGGGGACCCGATGGTCGAAGCTTTCTTT
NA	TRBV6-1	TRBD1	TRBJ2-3	CASTNSDRALPTQYF	TGTGCCAGCACTAACTCGGACAGGGCCCTCCCGACGCAGTATTTT
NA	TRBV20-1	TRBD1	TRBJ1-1	CSARGTGQAFF	TGCAGTGCTAGGGGGACAGGGCAAGCTTTCTTT
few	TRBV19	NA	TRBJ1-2	CASSIGGQYYGYTF	TGTGCCAGTAGTATCGGGGGACAATACTATGGCTACACCTTC
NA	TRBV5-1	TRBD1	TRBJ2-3	CASSLGGTGYTDTQYF	TGCGCCAGCAGCTTGGGAGGGACAGGCTACACAGATACGCAGTATTTT
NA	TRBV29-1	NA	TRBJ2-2	CSVEQGTGPGELFF	TGCAGCGTTGAACAGGGGACTGGCCCCGGGGAGCTGTTTTTT
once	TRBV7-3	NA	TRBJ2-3	CASSLKDGGSTDTQYF	TGTGCCAGCAGCCTAAAGGACGGGGGTAGCACAGATACGCAGTATTTT
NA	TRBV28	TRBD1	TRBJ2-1	CASSDWDRGEEQFF	TGTGCCAGCTCGGATTGGGACAGGGGAGAGGAGCAGTTCTTC
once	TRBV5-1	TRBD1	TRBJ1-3	CASTPGTGVSLGNTIYF	TGCGCCAGCACACCCGGGACAGGTGTTTCTCTGGGAAACACCATATATTTT
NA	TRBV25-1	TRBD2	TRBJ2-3	CASSESRAGAGSTDTQYF	TGTGCCAGCAGTGAATCCCGCGCGGGAGCGGGGAGCACAGATACGCAGTATTTT
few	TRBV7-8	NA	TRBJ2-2	CASSLEQINTGELFF	TGTGCCAGCAGCTTAGAACAGATAAACACCGGGGAGCTGTTTTTT
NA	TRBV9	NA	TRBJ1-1	CASSVDLKGEAFF	TGTGCCAGCAGCGTAGACTTAAAGGGTGAAGCTTTCTTT
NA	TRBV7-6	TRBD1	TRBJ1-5	CASSFGQGFNQPQHF	TGTGCCAGCAGCTTCGGACAGGGGTTTAATCAGCCCCAGCATTTT
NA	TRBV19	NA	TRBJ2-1	CASSGGAWVYNEQFF	TGTGCCAGTAGTGGGGGGGCCTGGGTCTACAATGAGCAGTTCTTC
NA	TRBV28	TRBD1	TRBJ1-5	CASSLTGASNQPQHF	TGTGCCAGCAGCTTGACAGGGGCGAGCAATCAGCCCCAGCATTTT
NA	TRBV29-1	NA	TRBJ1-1	CMASNTEAFF	TGCATGGCCTCGAACACTGAAGCTTTCTTT
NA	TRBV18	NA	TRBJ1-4	CASSGTGNEKLFF	TGTGCCAGCTCAGGGACCGGGAATGAAAAACTGTTTTTT
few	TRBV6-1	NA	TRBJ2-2	CASRRGNTGELFF	TGTGCCAGCAGGCGGGGGAACACCGGGGAGCTGTTTTTT
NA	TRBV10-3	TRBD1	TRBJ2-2	CATSGTGANTGELFF	TGTGCCACCTCAGGGACAGGGGCGAACACCGGGGAGCTGTTTTTT
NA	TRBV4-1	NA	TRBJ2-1	CASSQVGGNEQFF	TGCGCCAGCAGCCAAGTAGGCGGAAATGAGCAGTTCTTC
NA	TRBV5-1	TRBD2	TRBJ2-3	CASSPGLAGVGNTQYF	TGCGCCAGCAGCCCGGGACTAGCGGGGGTTGGAAATACGCAGTATTTT
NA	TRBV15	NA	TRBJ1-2	CATSRGWTANYGYTF	TGTGCCACCAGCAGAGGGTGGACAGCAAACTATGGCTACACCTTC
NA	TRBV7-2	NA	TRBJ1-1	CASSLVARDTEAFF	TGTGCCAGCAGCTTAGTGGCCAGAGACACTGAAGCTTTCTTT
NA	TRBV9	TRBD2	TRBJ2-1	CASSAGGTSGYNEQFF	TGTGCCAGCAGCGCGGGCGGGACTAGCGGTTACAATGAGCAGTTCTTC
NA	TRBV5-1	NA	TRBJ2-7	CASSLDGNPTYEQYF	TGCGCCAGCAGCTTGGATGGGAACCCTACCTACGAGCAGTACTTC
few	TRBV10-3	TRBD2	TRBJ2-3	CAISESRTSGGRTDTQYF	TGTGCCATCAGTGAGTCTCGGACTAGCGGGGGGCGGACAGATACGCAGTATTTT
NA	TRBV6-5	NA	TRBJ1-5	CASSYSVADNQPQHF	TGTGCCAGCAGTTACTCTGTGGCGGATAATCAGCCCCAGCATTTT
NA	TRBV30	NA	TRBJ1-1	CAWSPNLVGGDEAFF	TGTGCCTGGAGTCCTAACCTCGTGGGCGGCGATGAAGCTTTCTTT
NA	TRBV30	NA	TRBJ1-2	CAWSVVTGNYGYTF	TGTGCCTGGAGTGTAGTGACGGGAAACTATGGCTACACCTTC
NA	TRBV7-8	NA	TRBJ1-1	CASSRRLELAFF	TGTGCCAGCAGCCGCCGGCTCGAGTTGGCTTTCTTT
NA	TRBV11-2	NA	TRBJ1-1	CASSLGTLLNTEAFF	TGTGCCAGCAGCTTAGGGACATTGCTGAACACTGAAGCTTTCTTT
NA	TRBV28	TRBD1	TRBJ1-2	CASSLESLGQDYGYTF	TGTGCCAGCAGTTTAGAGTCCCTGGGACAGGACTATGGCTACACCTTC
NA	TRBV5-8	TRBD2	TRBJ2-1	CASTPWGGNEQFF	TGTGCCAGCACCCCTTGGGGGGGGAATGAGCAGTTCTTC
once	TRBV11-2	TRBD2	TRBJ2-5	CASSLVPGGETQYF	TGTGCCAGCAGCTTAGTCCCCGGGGGGGAGACCCAGTACTTC
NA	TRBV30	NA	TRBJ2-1	CAWLGGEEQFF	TGTGCCTGGCTAGGGGGGGAAGAGCAGTTCTTC
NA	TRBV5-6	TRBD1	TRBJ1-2	CASSPGQGNGYTF	TGTGCCAGCAGCCCCGGACAGGGAAATGGCTACACCTTC
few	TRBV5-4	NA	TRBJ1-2	CASSLDLLRVF	TGTGCCAGCAGCTTGGATCTTCTTCGAGTTTTC
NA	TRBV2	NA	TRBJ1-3	CASRRGGYSGNTIYF	TGTGCCAGCAGGAGGGGCGGATACTCTGGAAACACCATATATTTT
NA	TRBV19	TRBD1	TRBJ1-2	CASSIGPGQDYGYTF	TGTGCCAGTAGTATAGGCCCGGGACAGGACTATGGCTACACCTTC
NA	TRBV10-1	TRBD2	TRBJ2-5	CASSEYETSGKETQYF	TGCGCCAGCAGTGAGTATGAGACTAGCGGTAAAGAGACCCAGTACTTC
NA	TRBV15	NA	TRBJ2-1	CATSREAGSSYNEQFF	TGTGCCACCAGCAGAGAGGCGGGGAGCTCCTACAATGAGCAGTTCTTC
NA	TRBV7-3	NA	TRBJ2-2	CASSFIQGNTGELFF	TGTGCCAGCAGCTTCATACAGGGGAACACCGGGGAGCTGTTTTTT
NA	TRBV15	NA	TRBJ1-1	CATSRDRSSGAFF	TGTGCCACCAGCAGAGATCGGTCATCAGGAGCTTTCTTT
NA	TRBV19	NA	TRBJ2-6	CASRPAGGLASGANVLTF	TGTGCCAGTAGACCTGCGGGTGGACTTGCGTCTGGGGCCAACGTCCTGACTTTC
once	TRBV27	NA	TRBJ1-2	CASSLSLGATDGYTF	TGTGCCAGCAGTTTATCCCTCGGGGCGACCGATGGCTACACCTTC